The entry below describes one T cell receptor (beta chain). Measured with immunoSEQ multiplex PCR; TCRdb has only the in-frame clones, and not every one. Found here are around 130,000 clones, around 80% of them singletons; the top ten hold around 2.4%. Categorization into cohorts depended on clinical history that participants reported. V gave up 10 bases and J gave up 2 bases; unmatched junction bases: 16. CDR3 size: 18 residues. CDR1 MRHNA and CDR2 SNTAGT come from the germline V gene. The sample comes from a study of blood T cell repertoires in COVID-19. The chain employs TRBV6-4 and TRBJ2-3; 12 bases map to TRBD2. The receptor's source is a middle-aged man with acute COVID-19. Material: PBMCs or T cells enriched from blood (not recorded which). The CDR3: CATSKFMTSGGYTDTQYF. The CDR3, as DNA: TGTGCCACCTCTAAGTTCATGACTAGCGGGGGCTACACAGATACGCAGTATTTT.